This TCR beta chain was identified during a study of a mutant IDH1 vaccine in newly diagnosed glioma. The wider study: The first vaccination came 4-6 weeks after radiotherapy alone, or with temozolomide cycles. Treated patients were roughly 62% male, about 38% female, mean age around 40 years. Patients arrived already treated with radiotherapy, temozolomide, or both, most having had both. General study results and limits: Induction of immune responses by the vaccine occurred in roughly 93% of patients.

The germline V gene has CDR1 LNHDA and CDR2 SQIVND (reference sequence). This CDR3 is 15 amino acids long. Trimming removed 6 bases at V and 5 bases at J, with 16 bases between. Time point in this sample: week 23, last vaccination. The study gave 300 ug of mutant IDH1 20-mer peptide per vaccine dose, with topical imiquimod. Assay used: immunoSEQ multiplex PCR; TCRdb lists only in-frame clones, some missing. The sample holds 35,000 to 40,000 clones; about four fifths are singletons and the top ten take 5% to 5.5%. The sample holds a few counts of this clone. Its antigen is still unknown. The V call is TRBV19, the J call TRBJ2-2; either TRBD1 or TRBD2 may supply D (6 bases each). The origin of this receptor is a man aged 35-49 years with glioma. The starting material was PBMCs, obtained from a glioma patient whose treatment included an IDH1 peptide vaccine. This CDR3 reads CASSRSGADTGELFF. The CDR3 bases are TGTGCCAGTAGCCGCTCGGGGGCCGATACCGGGGAGCTGTTTTTT.